The 24 T cell receptor beta chains listed next were all sequenced from one sample in a study of blood T cells in healthy people across ages. For the second PCR, which ran for roughly 6 to 11 cycles, a sample-barcoded 5' primer and a J-beta primer mix were used. TCRdb fed the 5' RACE reads into MiXCR, producing one record per CDR3 protein. This table holds 600,000 or so distinct CDR3 sequences, approximately 21% found once. The sample comprised blood. The receptors here all came from a man between 65 and 85 years old in good health.

This chain uses TRBV6-2 or TRBV6-3 with TRBJ2-7; 9 positions match TRBD2. Germline V gene data show CDR1 as MNHEY and CDR2 as SVGEGT. Losses at the gene ends were 10 bases for V and 2 bases for J; bases not matched to a gene: 6. There are 13 residues in the CDR3. The chain's CDR3 is CATQREATYEQYF. CDR3 DNA: TGTGCCACCCAGCGGGAGGCTACCTACGAGCAGTACTTC.

Turning to this clonotype: The junction departs from the called germline gene at one end, perhaps through a read error. The CDR3 sequence: CASSNGLATYEQCF. The CDR3 coding sequence is TGTGCCAGCAGCAATGGACTAGCGACCTACGAACAGTGCTTC. The rearrangement uses TRBV7-2 and TRBJ2-7, with 9 nucleotides matching TRBD2. The CDR3 length is 14 residues. Germline CDR1 SGHTA, CDR2 FQGNSA.

J is TRBJ2-7 and V is TRBV6-5, with 9 bases that match TRBD2. The germline CDR1 and CDR2 sequences are MNHEY and SVGAGI. The J segment lost 2 bases and the V segment lost 4 bases, leaving 6 bases of the junction unmatched. This CDR3 contains 15 residues. DNA for the CDR3: TGTGCCAGCAGTTCCCCGACTAGCGGAGCCTACGAGCAGTACTTC. Translating it yields CASSSPTSGAYEQYF.

The rearrangement links TRBV6-6 to TRBJ2-5; 11 nucleotides agree with TRBD2. The closer fit of TRBJ2-7 to the DNA end suggests the J call may be wrong. CDR1 and CDR2 (germline): MNHNY, SVGAGI (reference sequence). CDR3 size: 15 residues. The CDR3 region has the DNA TGTGCCAGCAGTCAGACTAGCGGGATTTCCTACGAGCAGTACTTC. This translates into CASSQTSGISYEQYF.

V is TRBV27 and J is TRBJ2-7, with 7 bases fitting TRBD1. Losses at the gene ends were 5 bases for V and 3 bases for J; bases not matched to a gene: 10. The CDR3 runs 15 residues. CDR1 is MNHEY, CDR2 SMNVEV, per germline (reference sequence). For the CDR3, the DNA is TGTGCCAGCAGTATAACCGGGACAGAAGTCTACGAGCAGTACTTC. Protein sequence: CASSITGTEVYEQYF.

This clonotype was recorded once. This sequence joins TRBV9 and TRBJ2-1; TRBD2 agrees at 8 bases. CDR1 and CDR2 (germline): SGDLS, YYNGEE. CDR3 length: 15 amino acids. V lost 0 bases and J lost 10; bases outside the gene matches: 9. The CDR3 sequence is CASSVEASGGFEQFF. The CDR3 DNA reads as TGTGCCAGCAGCGTAGAAGCGAGCGGGGGCTTCGAGCAGTTCTTC.

This clonotype has only a few counts. The V gene is TRBV6-5, the J gene TRBJ1-2; D gene uncertain. Germline assignment: CDR1 MNHEY and CDR2 SVGAGI. The CDR3 covers 15 residues. The ends were cut back, 8 bases at V and 0 bases at J, with 16 bases in the middle. DNA of the CDR3: TGTGCCAGCGGAAACGAGGCTCTAGCTAACTATGGCTACACCTTC. Translated: CASGNEALANYGYTF.

The J gene is TRBJ2-7, the V gene TRBV28, with 7 bases aligning to TRBD1. The CDR3 consists of 12 residues. Germline V gives CDR1 MDHEN, CDR2 SYDVKM. After removal of 2 bases from V and 9 bases from J, the junction contained 4 bases not matched to a gene. This CDR3 reads CASSLKTGAQYF. For the CDR3, the DNA is TGTGCCAGCAGTTTAAAAACAGGGGCGCAGTACTTC.

The V call is TRBV4-3, the J call TRBJ2-1; possibly TRBD1 for D (5 bases). V lost 3 bases and J 6 bases, leaving 18 bases between the germline ends. Germline values: CDR1 LGHNA, CDR2 YSLEER. The length of the CDR3 is 16 residues. CDR3 residues: CASSHYQGRMGNEQFF. In DNA, the CDR3 is TGCGCCAGCAGCCACTACCAGGGAAGGATGGGCAATGAGCAGTTCTTC.

Only a few counts were recorded for this clonotype. This sequence joins TRBV2 and TRBJ1-5, with a weak D call TRBD1 (5 bases). The CDR3 covers 14 residues. Trimming took 7 bases from V and 3 from J, leaving 13 bases between them. Germline V CDR1 and CDR2: SNHLY, FYNNEI. The CDR3 spells CASNLDRHNQPQHF. CDR3 DNA: TGTGCCAGCAATCTCGACAGACACAATCAGCCCCAGCATTTT.

In nucleotides, the CDR3 is TGCGCCAGCAGCTTGGATGGGCCCCAGTACAATGAGCAGTTCTTC. As protein: CASSLDGPQYNEQFF. This rearrangement joins TRBV5-1 to TRBJ2-5; D not certain. The J call may be faulty, since TRBJ2-1 better matches the DNA end. Germline V gene data show CDR1 as SGHRS and CDR2 as YFSETQ. The CDR3 is 15 residues long.

The V call is TRBV20-1, the J call TRBJ1-1, with D possibly TRBD1 on 5 matching bases. This CDR3 is built from 12 residues. V was shortened by 5 bases and J by 2 bases, with 9 bases between the two germline ends. In germline, CDR1 is DFQATT, CDR2 SNEGSKA (reference sequence). The CDR3 DNA reads TGCAGTGCTCTAGGGGCTAACACTGAAGCTTTCTTT. Translating it yields CSALGANTEAFF.

This chain links TRBV20-1 with TRBJ2-3; D gene unclear. The CDR3 covers 13 residues. The germline V gene has CDR1 DFQATT and CDR2 SNEGSKA (reference sequence). V gave up 3 bases and J gave up 6 bases, with 13 bases separating them. The CDR3 sequence: CSASENYGDTQYF. DNA of the CDR3: TGCAGTGCTAGCGAGAACTATGGGGATACGCAGTATTTT.

The V call is TRBV28, the J call TRBJ2-1; 14 nucleotides line up with TRBD2. This CDR3 contains 18 residues. The germline V gene has CDR1 MDHEN and CDR2 SYDVKM. V lost 7 bases, J lost 5 bases, and 13 bases stayed unmatched. The CDR3 DNA sequence: TGTGCCAGCATCCCTCCGGGACTAGCGGGAGTAAACGACAATGAGCAGTTCTTC. This codes for CASIPPGLAGVNDNEQFF.

The genes are TRBV11-3 and TRBJ2-2, with 8 bases matching TRBD2. Per germline, CDR1 SGHNT and CDR2 YENEEA. The V segment lost 0 bases and the J segment 6 bases; nucleotides outside the gene matches: 12. The CDR3 is made up of 18 amino acids. In DNA form, the CDR3 reads TGTGCCAGCAGCTTAGATAGCTCCACGGGAGGGCGTTCCGGGGAGCTGTTTTTT. Its translation is CASSLDSSTGGRSGELFF.

This clonotype was observed a handful of times. The rearrangement joins TRBV10-3 to TRBJ2-7; no clear D. This CDR3 is 16 amino acids long. The germline V gene encodes CDR1 ENHRY and CDR2 SYGVKD. V gave up 2 bases and J gave up 0 bases, with 14 bases separating them. The CDR3 sequence: CAISERPDPFSYEQYF. CDR3 nucleotides: TGTGCCATCAGTGAGCGTCCCGATCCCTTCTCCTACGAGCAGTACTTC.

This clonotype was counted only a few times. This chain uses TRBV12-3 or TRBV12-4 with TRBJ2-1; TRBD1 matches at 7 bases. Near its end, the DNA agrees better with TRBJ2-5, so the J call may be wrong. CDR3 size: 15 residues. CDR3 nucleotide sequence: TGTGCCAGCAATCCTTCCGAGAGGGGGCACGAGACCCAGTACTTC. Translated: CASNPSERGHETQYF.

The chain joins TRBV5-5 to TRBJ1-6; 8 bases match TRBD1. There are 15 residues in the CDR3. CDR1 SGHKS and CDR2 YYEKEE come from the germline V gene (reference sequence). Losses at the gene ends were 4 bases for V and 6 bases for J; bases not matched to a gene: 6. CDR3 protein: CASSTRTGLNSPLHF. The CDR3 DNA reads TGTGCCAGCAGCACCAGGACAGGGCTTAATTCACCCCTCCACTTT.

The table lists this clonotype with a few counts. V and J are TRBV9 and TRBJ2-1, with D possibly being TRBD1 or TRBD2 (5 bases each). CDR1 is SGDLS, CDR2 YYNGEE, per germline. Trimming left V 1 base short and J 8 bases short, with 16 bases between. The CDR3 has 15 amino acids. Here the CDR3 DNA reads TGTGCCAGCAGCGTACGAGACAGCGGTGGCGATGAGCAGTTCTTC. Protein product: CASSVRDSGGDEQFF.

This clonotype appeared a few times. The gene calls are TRBV5-6 and TRBJ2-1; the match to TRBD2 covers 14 bases. After removal of 4 bases from V and 3 bases from J, the junction contained 9 bases not matched to a gene. CDR1 SGHDT and CDR2 YYEEEE come from the germline V gene. The CDR3 spans 18 residues. Here the CDR3 reads CASSPGLAGGRVYNEQFF. The CDR3 DNA reads as TGTGCCAGCAGCCCTGGACTAGCGGGAGGCCGCGTCTACAATGAGCAGTTCTTC.

V usage is TRBV3-1 and J usage is TRBJ2-5; D not resolved. Per the germline V gene, CDR1 is LGHDT and CDR2 is YNNKEL (reference sequence). The length of the CDR3 is 14 residues. V gave up 4 bases and J gave up 6 bases, with 15 bases separating them. The CDR3 DNA reads TGTGCCAGCAGCCCAGGCTCCAACGAGAAGACCCAGTACTTC. It yields the protein CASSPGSNEKTQYF.

This clonotype was seen ten or more times. The genes are TRBV3-1 and TRBJ2-1, with D hard to call. The CDR3 runs to 16 residues. Germline loops: CDR1 LGHDT, CDR2 YNNKEL (reference sequence). V was clipped by 0 bases and J by 5 bases, with 14 bases between them. CDR3 coding DNA: TGTGCCAGCAGCCAAGAGAACGGAATAACCAACAATGAGCAGTTCTTC. This sequence encodes CASSQENGITNNEQFF.

This clonotype was picked up many times. This rearrangement joins TRBV29-1 to TRBJ2-5; weak D call: TRBD2 (5 bases). Trimming stripped 4 bases from V and 3 bases from J, with 6 bases between. Germline V gene sequence: CDR1 SQVTM, CDR2 ANQGSEA. The CDR3 has 11 residues. The CDR3 nucleotides read TGCAGCGTTGCACTAGAAGAGACCCAGTACTTC. Amino acids: CSVALEETQYF.

The table lists this clonotype with a few counts. This sequence joins TRBV4-1 and TRBJ2-7; the D gene is possibly TRBD1 (5 bases). This CDR3 region has 13 residues. The germline V gene encodes CDR1 MGHRA and CDR2 YSYEKL. The V end lost 3 bases, the J end lost 4 bases, and 10 bases lay between the germline ends. CDR3 coding DNA: TGCGCCAGCAGCCAGACCCAGGGTTACGAGCAGTACTTC. Amino acid sequence: CASSQTQGYEQYF.